This TCR beta chain was obtained from a study of shared clonotypes between healthy human individuals. Background on the study: The composition of the donors was a couple of women and a few men aged 18 to 49.

TCRdb keeps only in-frame clones here, not all; method: immunoSEQ multiplex PCR. In the table there are 490,000 or so clones, 76% of which are singletons. This clone was detected only once. This TCR derives from a middle-aged woman in good health. Some clones in this sample may be carry-over from other donors' samples. The specimen was PBMCs.

The chain's CDR3 is CASSLAKIGTSEFPVNEQFF. The CDR3 DNA reads TGTGCCAGCAGCTTAGCGAAAATAGGGACTAGCGAATTTCCCGTCAATGAGCAGTTCTTC. This sequence joins TRBV11-3 and TRBJ2-1, with TRBD2 matching over 10 bases. V was clipped by 1 base and J by 6 bases; unmatched bases: 18. This CDR3 spans 20 amino acids. Per germline, CDR1 SGHNT and CDR2 YENEEA.